These 29 T cell receptor beta chains came from one sample sequenced in a study of CD8+CD57+ T cells in acquired aplastic anemia. Both TCR beta VDJ combination and CDR3 sequence profiling were carried out. Genomic DNA was the template for this profiling. TCRdb called the reads again in MiXCR, with one record for every CDR3 protein. In the table there are roughly 280,000 distinct CDR3 sequences, 45% to 65% of which are singletons. By flow cytometry, patients selected for sequencing had shown an expansion of CD8+CD57+ cells. Specimen: sorted CD4+, CD8+, or CD8+CD57+ T cells (not recorded which) from PBMCs. These receptors were taken from a human donor with aplastic anemia.

In DNA, the CDR3 is TGTGCCAGCAAGGGTGGAGACACTGAAGCTTTCTTT. Translated: CASKGGDTEAFF. The V gene is TRBV6-6, the J gene TRBJ1-1; D is uncertain. Germline V lookup: CDR1 MNHNY, CDR2 SVGAGI (reference sequence). Trimming stripped 7 bases from V and 3 bases from J, with 9 bases between. This CDR3 has 12 residues.

The chain is built from TRBV6-5 and TRBJ1-5; TRBD1 is a possible D gene (6 bases). V shed 10 bases and J shed 6 bases, with 19 bases lying between them. Germline values: CDR1 MNHEY, CDR2 SVGAGI. This CDR3 is 14 amino acids long. The CDR3 DNA sequence: TGTGCCATCAGGGGCTTGTCTATGAGTCAGCCCCAGCATTTT. It encodes CAIRGLSMSQPQHF.

This clonotype has only a few counts. The chain carries TRBV2 and TRBJ1-2; TRBD1 aligns across 9 bases. In germline, CDR1 is SNHLY, CDR2 FYNNEI. V trimming: 5 bases; J trimming: 7 bases; junction bases outside the gene matches: 5. CDR3 length: 13 residues. CDR3 sequence: CASSLQGARGYTF. The CDR3 nucleotides read TGTGCCAGCAGTTTACAGGGGGCACGTGGCTACACCTTC.

This clonotype appeared once. The CDR3 ends on some other residue instead of the conserved phenylalanine or tryptophan, so this is likely a read error. This chain links TRBV7-3 with TRBJ2-3; no clear D gene. Germline V gives CDR1 SGHTA, CDR2 FQGTGA. The CDR3 runs to 15 residues. DNA of the CDR3: TGTGCTAGCAGCCCGCACAGTACTCGCACAGATACGCAGTATCTT. The encoded protein is CASSPHSTRTDTQYL.

The genes are TRBV9 and TRBJ1-3; D is undetermined. This CDR3 region has 14 residues. Germline CDR1 SGDLS, CDR2 YYNGEE. Trimming shortened V by 3 bases and J by 4 bases, and 11 bases separated the two germline ends. The CDR3 region is CASSGHLSGNTIYF. In DNA, the CDR3 is TGTGCCAGCAGCGGCCATTTGTCCGGAAACACCATATATTTT.

This chain links TRBV5-1 with TRBJ2-5; 9 bases map to TRBD2. The CDR3 loop spans 14 amino acids. Losses at the gene ends were 5 bases for V and 9 bases for J; bases not matched to a gene: 11. Germline CDR1 and CDR2: SGHRS and YFSETQ. The CDR3 nucleotides are TGCGCCAGCAGGCGTCTAGCGGGGCCCTCGGCCCAGTACTTC. This gives the protein CASRRLAGPSAQYF.

The chain is built from TRBV6-1 and TRBJ2-7; D is possibly TRBD1 (5 bases). The germline V and J ends were trimmed by 3 bases and 2 bases, with 14 bases remaining between them. The CDR3 spans 15 residues. CDR1 is MNHNS, CDR2 SASEGT, per germline. This CDR3 is CASSDRRMGPYEQYF. The CDR3, as DNA: TGTGCCAGCAGTGACAGAAGGATGGGGCCCTACGAGCAGTACTTC.

The rearrangement links TRBV7-8 to TRBJ1-5, with D maybe TRBD1 (5 bases). With 3 bases removed from V and 5 bases from J, the gap between germline ends came to 17 bases. Germline CDR1 reads SGHVS; CDR2 reads FQNEAQ. This CDR3 has 16 residues. CDR3: CASSLAGQGVDQPQHF. The CDR3 DNA reads TGTGCCAGCAGCTTGGCAGGGCAGGGTGTGGATCAGCCCCAGCATTTT.

This clonotype appeared many times. The chain carries TRBV7-2 and TRBJ1-5, with a weak D call TRBD1 (6 bases). The CDR3 loop spans 15 amino acids. Germline V gene data show CDR1 as SGHTA and CDR2 as FQGNSA. The V and J ends lost 5 bases and 10 bases respectively, with 21 bases between them. The DNA of the CDR3 is TGTGCCAGCAGCCCGGTATCAGGGGACCCTTATCCCCAGCATTTT. The encoded protein is CASSPVSGDPYPQHF. The complete variable domain, with remaining parts taken from reference TRBV7-2 and TRBJ1-5, reads GAGVSQSPSNKVTEKGKDVELRCDPISGHTALYWYRQSLGQGLEFLIYFQGNSAPDKSGLPSDRFSAERTGGSVSTLTIQRTQQEDSAVYLCASSPVSGDPYPQHFGDGTRLSIL.

The V and J genes are TRBV12-3 or TRBV12-4 and TRBJ1-2; D is perhaps TRBD1 (5 bases). This CDR3 contains 13 residues. CDR3 sequence: CASGNRDNYGYTF. DNA of the CDR3: TGTGCTAGTGGGAACCGGGACAACTATGGCTACACCTTC.

This clonotype was counted ten times or more. CDR3 region: CASSTRDSQETQYF. The CDR3 DNA sequence: TGTGCCAGTAGTACCCGGGACAGCCAAGAGACCCAGTACTTC. The V gene is TRBV19, the J gene TRBJ2-5, with TRBD1 matching 7 bases. The V and J ends lost 4 bases and 1 base, in that order; junction bases with no gene match: 3. CDR1 LNHDA and CDR2 SQIVND come from the germline V gene (reference sequence). This CDR3 comprises 14 residues.

The genes are TRBV30 and TRBJ2-7; 8 bases align to TRBD2. This CDR3 has 14 amino acids. The trim removed 2 bases at V and 3 bases at J, leaving 6 bases unmatched. Germline lookup yields CDR1 GTSNPN and CDR2 SVGIG (reference sequence). The CDR3 here is CAWSKVAGNYEQYF. The CDR3 nucleotides are TGTGCCTGGAGTAAAGTAGCGGGAAACTACGAGCAGTACTTC.

This clonotype was counted at least ten times. The J gene is TRBJ1-2, the V gene TRBV5-6, with a possible D match to TRBD1 (6 bases). Deletions cut 1 base from V and 12 bases from J, with 13 bases between. The CDR3 is made up of 12 amino acids. Germline CDR1 and CDR2: SGHDT and YYEEEE. CDR3 coding DNA: TGTGCCAGCAGCTTGAAAGGAGGGGGACACACCTTC. Translated, it gives CASSLKGGGHTF.

The gene calls are TRBV10-3 and TRBJ2-3; 8 bases map to TRBD2. The CDR3 totals 14 residues. Per the germline V gene, CDR1 is ENHRY and CDR2 is SYGVKD. J gave up 4 bases and V 8 bases, and 8 bases lay outside the gene matches. DNA for the CDR3: TGTGCCATCGCGTTCGGGAGGGCCTCAGATACGCAGTATTTT. It is translated as CAIAFGRASDTQYF.

CDR3 nucleotides: TGTGCCAGCAGTTACCAAAGGACAGCCAGCTATGGCTACACCTTC. Amino acid sequence: CASSYQRTASYGYTF. The chain has TRBV6-5 and TRBJ1-2; TRBD1 is a possible D gene (6 bases). The V gene lost 2 bases and the J gene lost 4 bases, with 14 bases spanning the gap. The CDR3 has 15 amino acids. Per germline, CDR1 MNHEY and CDR2 SVGAGI.

The chain recombines TRBV20-1 with TRBJ2-5; 11 nucleotides line up with TRBD2. This CDR3 is 15 amino acids long. V was clipped by 3 bases and J by 5 bases; unmatched bases: 8. Per the germline V gene, CDR1 is DFQATT and CDR2 is SNEGSKA (reference sequence). CDR3 in amino acids: CSASDLAGGDETQYF. The CDR3 nucleotides are TGCAGTGCTAGTGACCTAGCGGGAGGCGATGAGACCCAGTACTTC.

The chain carries TRBV20-1 and TRBJ2-3; 7 nucleotides agree with TRBD1. The CDR3 extends over 15 amino acids. The germline gives CDR1 DFQATT, CDR2 SNEGSKA (reference sequence). The V segment lost 5 bases and the J segment 6 bases; nucleotides outside the gene matches: 14. The CDR3 spells CSAGGAPTGIDTQYF. In DNA form, the CDR3 reads TGCAGTGCTGGTGGGGCCCCGACAGGGATTGATACGCAGTATTTT.

Ten or more counts support this clonotype. The genes are TRBV5-8 and TRBJ2-5; possibly TRBD2 for D (7 bases). The V gene lost 4 bases and the J gene lost 3 bases, with 16 bases spanning the gap. CDR1 SGHTS and CDR2 YDEGEE come from the germline V gene. This CDR3 is built from 15 residues. The CDR3 reads CASSTPTGGKETQYF. For the CDR3, the DNA is TGTGCCAGCAGCACCCCGACGGGGGGCAAAGAGACCCAGTACTTC.

This clonotype was observed a handful of times. This sequence joins TRBV9 and TRBJ2-2; tentatively, D is TRBD2 (5 bases). The CDR3 totals 13 residues. Germline CDR1 is SGDLS and CDR2 is YYNGEE. V lost 1 base and J lost 6, with 7 bases in between. The CDR3 region is CASSVRGSGELFF. In nucleotides, the CDR3 is TGTGCCAGCAGCGTACGAGGGTCCGGGGAGCTGTTTTTT.

This clonotype appeared many times. The V gene is TRBV19, the J gene TRBJ2-7; D call uncertain. The CDR3 length is 13 residues. CDR1 is LNHDA and CDR2 is SQIVND in the germline V gene (reference sequence). With 6 bases removed from V and 1 base from J, the gap between germline ends came to 10 bases. CDR3 sequence reads: CASSSTLSYEQYF. The DNA for the CDR3 is TGTGCCAGTAGCTCGACCCTGTCCTACGAGCAGTACTTC.

J is TRBJ1-2 and V is TRBV7-9, with 8 nucleotides matching TRBD1. The ends lost 6 bases at V and 4 bases at J; junction bases unmatched: 4. The CDR3 totals 13 residues. Germline assignment: CDR1 SEHNR and CDR2 FQNEAQ (reference sequence). CDR3 protein: CASRTGTGYGYTF. The CDR3 DNA follows: TGTGCCAGCAGAACCGGGACAGGCTATGGCTACACCTTC.

The V gene is TRBV7-9, the J gene TRBJ1-1; D possibly corresponds to TRBD1 (6 bases). Deletions cut 4 bases from V and 1 base from J, with 10 bases between. Per germline, CDR1 SEHNR and CDR2 FQNEAQ (reference sequence). The CDR3 covers 14 residues. The CDR3 DNA follows: TGTGCCAGCAGCTCCCAGACAGGGAACACTGAAGCTTTCTTT. Protein sequence: CASSSQTGNTEAFF.

This clonotype was detected many times. The chain joins TRBV12-3 or TRBV12-4 to TRBJ1-3; no firm D call. CDR3 length equals 14 residues. V was clipped by 3 bases and J by 4 bases, with 10 bases between them. CDR3: CASSFGVQGNTIYF. The CDR3 coding sequence is TGTGCCAGCAGTTTCGGGGTACAAGGAAACACCATATATTTT.

The V and J genes are TRBV5-6 and TRBJ2-7; D is unclear. The CDR3 runs 13 residues. Trimming took 4 bases from V and 6 from J, leaving 14 bases between them. CDR1 is SGHDT and CDR2 is YYEEEE in the germline V gene. The DNA of the CDR3 is TGTGCCAGCAGCCTACGCAGCTTCGGCGAGCAGTACTTC. Amino acids: CASSLRSFGEQYF.

In this sample, this clonotype turned up a few times. The chain's CDR3 is CSSRDLGYGYTF. DNA for the CDR3: TGCAGTAGCAGGGATTTGGGCTATGGCTACACCTTC. V is TRBV20-1 and J is TRBJ1-2, with D perhaps matching TRBD1 (5 bases). The CDR3 is 12 amino acids. V was trimmed by 8 bases and J by 4 bases, leaving 14 bases between them. Germline loops: CDR1 DFQATT, CDR2 SNEGSKA (reference sequence).

The rearrangement joins TRBV6-5 to TRBJ1-6; D ambiguous. V shed 2 bases and J shed 8 bases, with 4 bases lying between them. This CDR3 comprises 12 residues. Germline V gene data show CDR1 as MNHEY and CDR2 as SVGAGI. CDR3 bases: TGTGCCAGCAGTTACGGCGATTCACCCCTCCACTTT. Translation gives CASSYGDSPLHF.

The CDR3, as DNA: TGTGCCACCAGTGACAGGGATCGGAGGGGCTACGAGCAGTACTTC. Translation gives CATSDRDRRGYEQYF. The J gene is TRBJ2-7, the V gene TRBV24-1, with D possibly TRBD2 on 6 matching bases. V was cut by 4 bases and J by 3 bases, with 15 bases left in between. The CDR3 contains 15 residues. In germline, CDR1 is KGHDR, CDR2 SFDVKD.

The chain combines TRBV10-3 with TRBJ1-1; D unresolved. This CDR3 is built from 12 residues. CDR1 is ENHRY, CDR2 SYGVKD, per germline. The V and J ends lost 10 bases and 0 bases respectively, with 9 bases between them. This chain's CDR3 is CASGHMNTEAFF. In DNA form, the CDR3 reads TGTGCCAGCGGTCACATGAACACTGAAGCTTTCTTT.

This clonotype was detected only a few times. This chain uses TRBV10-1 with TRBJ2-2; TRBD1 matches at 7 bases. The CDR3 spans 15 residues. From germline, CDR1 is WNHNN and CDR2 SYGVQD (reference sequence). The V segment lost 6 bases and the J segment 1 base; nucleotides outside the gene matches: 5. This CDR3 reads CASRAGQENTGELFF. The CDR3 region has the DNA TGCGCCAGCAGGGCAGGACAGGAGAACACCGGGGAGCTGTTTTTT.